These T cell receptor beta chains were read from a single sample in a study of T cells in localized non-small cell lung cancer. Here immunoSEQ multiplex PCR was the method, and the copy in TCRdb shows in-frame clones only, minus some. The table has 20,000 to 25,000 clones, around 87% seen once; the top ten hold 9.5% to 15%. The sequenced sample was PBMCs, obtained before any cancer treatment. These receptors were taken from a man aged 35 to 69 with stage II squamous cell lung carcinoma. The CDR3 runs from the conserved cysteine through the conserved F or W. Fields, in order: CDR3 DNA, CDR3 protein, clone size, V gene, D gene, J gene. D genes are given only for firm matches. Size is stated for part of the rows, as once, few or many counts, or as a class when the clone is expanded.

CDR3nt: TGTGCCAGCAGTTACCGGGAAACGGCTTCTGAGCAGTACTTC
CDR3aa: CASSYRETASEQYF
abundance: .
v_gene: TRBV6-6
d_gene: .
j_gene: TRBJ2-7

CDR3nt: TGTGCCAGCACTGGAGGAGGGGCAGCTAACACTGAAGCTTTCTTT
CDR3aa: CASTGGGAANTEAFF
abundance: .
v_gene: TRBV28
d_gene: .
j_gene: TRBJ1-1

CDR3nt: TGCGCCAGCAGTGAGTCGCGACAGGGGCTGGGTGGCTACACCTTC
CDR3aa: CASSESRQGLGGYTF
abundance: .
v_gene: TRBV10-2
d_gene: TRBD1
j_gene: TRBJ1-2

CDR3nt: TGCAGCGTTGCCCCGAAACTTCGGTCTGAAGCTTTCTTT
CDR3aa: CSVAPKLRSEAFF
abundance: .
v_gene: TRBV29-1
d_gene: .
j_gene: TRBJ1-1

CDR3nt: TGTGCCAGCAGCTTCTGGGGAGACCACACTGAAGCTTTCTTT
CDR3aa: CASSFWGDHTEAFF
abundance: .
v_gene: TRBV7-2
d_gene: .
j_gene: TRBJ1-1

CDR3nt: TGTGCCAGCACCGTGCAACAGGGGAATGGCTACACCTTC
CDR3aa: CASTVQQGNGYTF
abundance: once
v_gene: TRBV7-9
d_gene: TRBD1
j_gene: TRBJ1-2

CDR3nt: TGTGCCAGCAGCTTATTGGGTGGCAGCCAAGAGACCCAGTACTTC
CDR3aa: CASSLLGGSQETQYF
abundance: .
v_gene: TRBV7-3
d_gene: .
j_gene: TRBJ2-5

CDR3nt: TGTGCCAGCTCGCTCGACAGGGTTGGGGTAAGCACTGAAGCTTTCTTT
CDR3aa: CASSLDRVGVSTEAFF
abundance: .
v_gene: TRBV18
d_gene: TRBD1
j_gene: TRBJ1-1

CDR3nt: TGTGCCAGCAGCTTGGCAGGCAGGGGGCTGACAGAGACCCAGTACTTC
CDR3aa: CASSLAGRGLTETQYF
abundance: once
v_gene: TRBV5-4
d_gene: TRBD1
j_gene: TRBJ2-5

CDR3nt: TGCGCCAGCAGTGTGACCTTGGGCAATCAGCCCCAGCATTTT
CDR3aa: CASSVTLGNQPQHF
abundance: .
v_gene: TRBV10-2
d_gene: .
j_gene: TRBJ1-5

CDR3nt: TGCGCCAGCAGCGTGGACGGGACAGGGTTCTACAATGAGCAGTTCTTC
CDR3aa: CASSVDGTGFYNEQFF
abundance: .
v_gene: TRBV5-1
d_gene: TRBD1
j_gene: TRBJ2-1

CDR3nt: TGTGCCAGCAGTAACCTCGACAGGGGGCAGAATGAGCAGTTCTTC
CDR3aa: CASSNLDRGQNEQFF
abundance: .
v_gene: TRBV6-4
d_gene: TRBD1
j_gene: TRBJ2-1

CDR3nt: TGCAGCGCTAAGGGGACTAGCGTCGGGAATGAGCAGTTCTTC
CDR3aa: CSAKGTSVGNEQFF
abundance: few
v_gene: TRBV29-1
d_gene: TRBD2
j_gene: TRBJ2-1

CDR3nt: TGTGCCAGCAGCTTGGCTGGGGGTAGCGCTGAAGCTTTCTTT
CDR3aa: CASSLAGGSAEAFF
abundance: .
v_gene: TRBV5-8
d_gene: .
j_gene: TRBJ1-1

CDR3nt: TGTGCCAGCAGCCCAGGGAGAGGCTACACCTTC
CDR3aa: CASSPGRGYTF
abundance: .
v_gene: TRBV14
d_gene: .
j_gene: TRBJ1-2

CDR3nt: TGTGCCAGCAACCAGGGGGCGGGGGGCCCCGACACCGGGGAGCTGTTTTTT
CDR3aa: CASNQGAGGPDTGELFF
abundance: .
v_gene: TRBV4-2
d_gene: .
j_gene: TRBJ2-2

CDR3nt: TGTGCCAGCAGTCCGGGGGGTTATGATACGCAGTATTTT
CDR3aa: CASSPGGYDTQYF
abundance: .
v_gene: TRBV27
d_gene: TRBD2
j_gene: TRBJ2-3

CDR3nt: TGTGCCAGCAGTGGACAGGCCAGCAATGAGCAGTTCTTC
CDR3aa: CASSGQASNEQFF
abundance: .
v_gene: TRBV2
d_gene: .
j_gene: TRBJ2-1

CDR3nt: TGTGCCAGCAGTGGGCGGGAGGGCCGGGTTAACACCGGGGAGCTGTTTTTT
CDR3aa: CASSGREGRVNTGELFF
abundance: .
v_gene: TRBV6-1
d_gene: TRBD2
j_gene: TRBJ2-2

CDR3nt: TGTGCCAGTAGTAGGGACAGGCCTAGCTCCTACGAGCAGTACTTC
CDR3aa: CASSRDRPSSYEQYF
abundance: .
v_gene: TRBV19
d_gene: TRBD1
j_gene: TRBJ2-7

CDR3nt: TGTGCCAGCAGCTTAGAAGGGAGACAGCCCCAGCATTTT
CDR3aa: CASSLEGRQPQHF
abundance: .
v_gene: TRBV7-2
d_gene: .
j_gene: TRBJ1-5

CDR3nt: TGTGCCAGCTCACCATCGGACACAGATACGCAGTATTTT
CDR3aa: CASSPSDTDTQYF
abundance: .
v_gene: TRBV18
d_gene: .
j_gene: TRBJ2-3

CDR3nt: TGTGCCAGCAGCGTATCCCGGGACAGTGTTTACGAGCAGTACTTC
CDR3aa: CASSVSRDSVYEQYF
abundance: .
v_gene: TRBV5-4
d_gene: TRBD1
j_gene: TRBJ2-7

CDR3nt: TGTGCCAGCTCACCGGGGCGGTCGGGAGATACGCAGTATTTT
CDR3aa: CASSPGRSGDTQYF
abundance: .
v_gene: TRBV18
d_gene: .
j_gene: TRBJ2-3

CDR3nt: TGTGCCAGCAGCATTCAAGCGGGAACCTACAATGAGCAGTTCTTC
CDR3aa: CASSIQAGTYNEQFF
abundance: few
v_gene: TRBV9
d_gene: TRBD2
j_gene: TRBJ2-1

CDR3nt: TGTGCCAGTACCTCCGGTGGGGGGCATCAGCCCCAGCATTTT
CDR3aa: CASTSGGGHQPQHF
abundance: .
v_gene: TRBV19
d_gene: .
j_gene: TRBJ1-5

CDR3nt: TGTGCCAGCAGGCTTATGAACACTGAAGCTTTCTTT
CDR3aa: CASRLMNTEAFF
abundance: .
v_gene: TRBV28
d_gene: .
j_gene: TRBJ1-1

CDR3nt: TGTGCCAGCAGGCAGGGACAGCTCTATGGCTACACCTTC
CDR3aa: CASRQGQLYGYTF
abundance: .
v_gene: TRBV6-5
d_gene: TRBD1
j_gene: TRBJ1-2

CDR3nt: TGTGCCAGCACCCCTGCTAATCTCGCCAACTATGGCTACACCTTC
CDR3aa: CASTPANLANYGYTF
abundance: .
v_gene: TRBV11-3
d_gene: .
j_gene: TRBJ1-2

CDR3nt: TGCAGCGTTGTGGACGGGCGGGGTTTGAGGGGGGAGCAGTACTTC
CDR3aa: CSVVDGRGLRGEQYF
abundance: .
v_gene: TRBV29-1
d_gene: .
j_gene: TRBJ2-7

CDR3nt: TGTGCCAGCAGTCTTTATAGGACCGACAATGAGCAGTTCTTC
CDR3aa: CASSLYRTDNEQFF
abundance: medium-sized
v_gene: TRBV27
d_gene: .
j_gene: TRBJ2-1

CDR3nt: TGCGCCAGCAGCCAGGGAACGACGGAATTATATGGCTACACCTTC
CDR3aa: CASSQGTTELYGYTF
abundance: .
v_gene: TRBV4-1
d_gene: .
j_gene: TRBJ1-2

CDR3nt: TGCGCCAGCAGCCTTCGATCTGGCACAGATACGCAGTATTTT
CDR3aa: CASSLRSGTDTQYF
abundance: .
v_gene: TRBV5-1
d_gene: .
j_gene: TRBJ2-3

CDR3nt: TGCGCCAGCAGATTTCCTCAGGGTGGGATGACCAAAAACATTCAGTACTTC
CDR3aa: CASRFPQGGMTKNIQYF
abundance: .
v_gene: TRBV5-1
d_gene: .
j_gene: TRBJ2-4

CDR3nt: TGCGCCAGCAGCTTGGGGCCCCGGGACAGGGACTACGAGCAGTACTTC
CDR3aa: CASSLGPRDRDYEQYF
abundance: .
v_gene: TRBV5-1
d_gene: TRBD1
j_gene: TRBJ2-7

CDR3nt: TGTGCCAGCAGCTTAGCGGGAAAAAATGAGCAGTTCTTC
CDR3aa: CASSLAGKNEQFF
abundance: .
v_gene: TRBV7-2
d_gene: .
j_gene: TRBJ2-1

CDR3nt: TGCAGCGCATCCCACGGACAGTCCCACGAGCAGTACTTC
CDR3aa: CSASHGQSHEQYF
abundance: .
v_gene: TRBV29-1
d_gene: .
j_gene: TRBJ2-7

CDR3nt: TGTGCCAGCAGGCGACTAGCGGAGGGCTACAATGAGCAGTTCTTC
CDR3aa: CASRRLAEGYNEQFF
abundance: .
v_gene: TRBV6-6
d_gene: TRBD2
j_gene: TRBJ2-1

CDR3nt: TGTGCCAGCAGCCACCCCCCAAATCCGAACACCGGGGAGCTGTTTTTT
CDR3aa: CASSHPPNPNTGELFF
abundance: .
v_gene: TRBV4-2
d_gene: .
j_gene: TRBJ2-2

CDR3nt: TGTGCCAGCAGCTTCAGAGGGGGGTCCTCTGGGGCCAACGTCCTGACTTTC
CDR3aa: CASSFRGGSSGANVLTF
abundance: .
v_gene: TRBV5-4
d_gene: .
j_gene: TRBJ2-6